Listed below are T cell receptor beta chains from one sample, sequenced in a study of chemoradiotherapy in HPV16-positive cancers. The table came from immunoSEQ multiplex PCR; TCRdb's copy has only in-frame clones and leaves some out. The table has tens of thousands of clones, 80% to 90% seen once. The material was blood, obtained from a patient who underwent chemoradiotherapy. The receptors here all came from a human donor with HPV-associated anogenital cancer. CDR3s include the opening cysteine and the closing phenylalanine or tryptophan. D genes are given only for firm matches. The size entry is marked missing in some rows and otherwise reads once, few, many or a size class.

D gene,CDR3 length,V gene,J gene,clone size,CDR3 protein,CDR3 DNA
-,12,TRBV19,TRBJ1-1,-,CASNRVGTEAFF,TGTGCCAGCAACAGGGTAGGGACTGAAGCTTTCTTT
-,15,TRBV7-9,TRBJ1-6,-,CASSVGPLDNSPLHF,TGTGCCAGCAGCGTGGGACCGCTGGATAATTCACCCCTCCACTTT
-,15,TRBV5-4,TRBJ1-3,once,CASSLAPGPGNTIYF,TGTGCCAGCAGCTTGGCCCCAGGGCCTGGAAACACCATATATTTT
-,12,TRBV19,TRBJ1-1,-,CASSKRSFEAFF,TGTGCCAGTAGTAAAAGGAGTTTTGAAGCTTTCTTT
TRBD1,17,TRBV5-1,TRBJ1-3,-,CASSWGTGLHVGNTIYF,TGCGCCAGCAGCTGGGGGACAGGGCTCCACGTTGGAAACACCATATATTTT
-,15,TRBV5-1,TRBJ1-6,few,CASRSTWSYNSPLHF,TGCGCCAGCAGATCCACGTGGTCCTATAATTCACCCCTCCACTTT
-,14,TRBV7-7,TRBJ2-2,-,CASSPRPNTGELFF,TGTGCCAGCAGCCCCAGACCGAACACCGGGGAGCTGTTTTTT
TRBD1,15,TRBV10-3,TRBJ1-1,-,CAISESGQMNTEAFF,TGTGCCATCAGTGAGTCGGGACAGATGAACACTGAAGCTTTCTTT
-,13,TRBV6-1,TRBJ2-1,-,CASSQEAYNEQFF,TGTGCCAGCAGTCAAGAAGCGTACAATGAGCAGTTCTTC
TRBD2,14,TRBV9,TRBJ2-1,-,CASSVAPGRGDWFF,TGTGCCAGCAGCGTAGCCCCCGGGCGGGGGGACTGGTTCTTC
-,13,TRBV5-5,TRBJ1-5,few,CASSGPSNQPQHF,TGTGCCAGCTCGGGACCAAGCAATCAGCCCCAGCATTTT
-,15,TRBV13,TRBJ2-3,-,CASSLWGDSTDTQYF,TGTGCCAGCAGCTTGTGGGGGGATAGCACAGATACGCAGTATTTT
-,15,TRBV5-1,TRBJ1-3,-,CASSLQGKSGNTIYF,TGCGCCAGCAGCTTGCAGGGGAAATCTGGAAACACCATATATTTT
-,11,TRBV27,TRBJ2-3,-,CASARTDTQYF,TGTGCCAGTGCGCGTACAGATACGCAGTATTTT
-,15,TRBV15,TRBJ2-7,-,CATSTTGPSSYEQYF,TGTGCCACCAGCACTACGGGCCCCAGCTCCTACGAGCAGTACTTC
TRBD2,16,TRBV7-9,TRBJ2-3,-,CASSALAGLSTDTQYF,TGTGCCAGCAGCGCCCTAGCGGGGCTGAGCACAGATACGCAGTATTTT
TRBD2,17,TRBV30,TRBJ2-5,once,CAWSFGLAGGLGETQYF,TGTGCCTGGAGTTTCGGCCTAGCGGGGGGGCTTGGAGAGACCCAGTACTTC
-,10,TRBV2,TRBJ2-5,-,CASSEETQYF,TGTGCCAGCAGTGAAGAGACCCAGTACTTC
-,14,TRBV29-1,TRBJ2-5,-,CSVEGGQRGETQYF,TGCAGCGTTGAAGGGGGACAAAGAGGAGAGACCCAGTACTTC
-,14,TRBV27,TRBJ1-1,-,CASSLYSRNTEAFF,TGTGCCAGCAGTTTATACAGCAGAAACACTGAAGCTTTCTTT
-,15,TRBV7-2,TRBJ1-3,-,CASRLQGIAGNTIYF,TGTGCCAGCAGACTACAGGGTATAGCTGGAAACACCATATATTTT
TRBD1,14,TRBV5-1,TRBJ2-7,-,CASSLRGQGGEQYF,TGCGCCAGCAGCTTGCGGGGACAGGGTGGCGAGCAGTACTTC